This T cell receptor (beta chain) came from a study of T cell responses to AZD1222 COVID-19 vaccine. General observations from the study: Scientists sampled the repertoires only once the peak T cell response had passed. Nearly half of the spike-specific TCRs reportedly recognize variant regions that carry no mutations.

This clone came up once. Its matching antigen is unknown. Germline CDR1 is SQVTM and CDR2 is ANQGSEA. The germline V and J ends were trimmed by 7 bases and 0 bases, with 12 bases remaining between them. The CDR3 consists of 13 residues. Some clones are missing from TCRdb's copy, which holds only in-frame ones; the method was immunoSEQ multiplex PCR. The sample consists of roughly 140,000 clones, under 95% of them appearing once. Here the sequenced sample was peripheral blood, taken on day 0 of MenACWY control vaccination. The sequence was obtained from an adult in good health. This chain connects TRBV29-1 to TRBJ1-2; D unresolved. CDR3 amino acids: CSASGSTNYGYTF. CDR3 bases: TGCAGCGCCTCGGGGAGTACTAACTATGGCTACACCTTC. Full variable domain (outside the CDR3, taken from reference TRBV29-1 and TRBJ1-2): SAVISQKPSRDICQRGTSLTIQCQVDSQVTMMFWYRQQPGQSLTLIATANQGSEATYESGFVIDKFPISRPNLTFSTLTVSNMSPEDSSIYLCSASGSTNYGYTFGSGTRLTVV.